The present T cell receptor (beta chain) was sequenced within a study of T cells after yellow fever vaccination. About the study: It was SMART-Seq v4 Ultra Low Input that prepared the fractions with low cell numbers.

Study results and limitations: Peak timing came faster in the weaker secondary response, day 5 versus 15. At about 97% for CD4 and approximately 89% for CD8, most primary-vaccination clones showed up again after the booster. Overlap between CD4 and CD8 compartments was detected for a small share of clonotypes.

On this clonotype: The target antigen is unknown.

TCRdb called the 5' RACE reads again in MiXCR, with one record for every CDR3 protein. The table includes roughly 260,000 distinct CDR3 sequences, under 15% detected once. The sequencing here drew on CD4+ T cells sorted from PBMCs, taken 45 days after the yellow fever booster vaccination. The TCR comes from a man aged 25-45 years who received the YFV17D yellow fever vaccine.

The CDR3: CSASPLLTSGRGVSYEQYF. CDR3 in DNA: TGCAGTGCTAGTCCCCTCCTGACTAGCGGGAGGGGGGTCTCCTACGAGCAGTACTTC. The chain couples TRBV20-1 to TRBJ2-7; 14 bases agree with TRBD2. The CDR3 sequence is 19 residues long. Germline lookup yields CDR1 DFQATT and CDR2 SNEGSKA (reference sequence). V shed 3 bases, J shed 0 bases, and the junction held 13 bases outside the gene matches.